Sequencing of this T cell receptor (beta chain) was carried out in a study of tissue T cells after allogeneic stem cell transplantation. The CDR3 is 13 residues long. CDR1 is KGHPV and CDR2 is FQNQEV in the germline V gene (reference sequence). V shed 0 bases and J 10 bases; nucleotides not matched to a gene: 4. A few counts support this clone. Its antigen is unidentified. Gene names and germline match the mouse. The CDR3 end is not reached by the read, which stops 1 residue before it; the germline J gene fills it in. Time point in this sample: mouse harvest day 14 after allogeneic transplant. The graft held 10^6 splenic CD5+ T cells and 10^7 T-cell-depleted bone marrow cells. This mouse GVHD model was MHC-mismatched B6 to BALB/c, profiled day 7 or 14. Study results and caveats: Sampling depth was limited, and the cohort was small and clinically varied. Few T cell clones were shared across patients, but motif clusters showed tissue-specific shared signatures.

Profiled with immunoSEQ multiplex PCR; TCRdb holds only in-frame clones, not every one. Of fewer than 3,500 clones in the sample, 50% are singletons; the top ten hold around 23%. The receptor's source is a female BALB/c mouse given C57BL/6 T cells with graft-versus-host disease after an allogeneic hematopoietic cell transplant. Sequencing was carried out using gut tissue. The chain carries TRBV26 and TRBJ1-1, with 8 bases that match TRBD1. The CDR3 DNA, read in part, is TGTGCCAGCAGTCTGTCGACAGGGGCGGGAGTCTTC. Residues: CASSLSTGAGVF. Given in full, the CDR3 is CASSLSTGAGVFF.